This T cell receptor (beta chain) was documented in a study of T cell responses to AZD1222 COVID-19 vaccine. Regarding the study as a whole: Vaccine-associated CD4 TCRs ranged over spike, dominating at 160-218 and 743-854. Donors were largely white British and mainly female; clonal diversity was possibly underestimated.

Per germline, CDR1 MNHEY and CDR2 SVGAGI. The V gene end was trimmed by 6 bases and the J gene end by 5 bases; junction bases not matched to a gene: 5. The CDR3 has 14 residues. Assay: immunoSEQ multiplex PCR; the TCRdb copy retains only in-frame clones and omits some. The profile shows approximately 130,000 clones, nearly 95% of them singletons. Details on this clone: Its antigen remains unidentified.

The TCR comes from an adult in good health. The chain links TRBV6-5 to TRBJ2-1; 9 positions match TRBD2. Specimen: peripheral blood, collected on day 0 of AZD1222 vaccination. The CDR3 region is CASRPGLANNEQFF. CDR3 coding DNA: TGTGCCAGCAGACCGGGACTAGCTAACAATGAGCAGTTCTTC.